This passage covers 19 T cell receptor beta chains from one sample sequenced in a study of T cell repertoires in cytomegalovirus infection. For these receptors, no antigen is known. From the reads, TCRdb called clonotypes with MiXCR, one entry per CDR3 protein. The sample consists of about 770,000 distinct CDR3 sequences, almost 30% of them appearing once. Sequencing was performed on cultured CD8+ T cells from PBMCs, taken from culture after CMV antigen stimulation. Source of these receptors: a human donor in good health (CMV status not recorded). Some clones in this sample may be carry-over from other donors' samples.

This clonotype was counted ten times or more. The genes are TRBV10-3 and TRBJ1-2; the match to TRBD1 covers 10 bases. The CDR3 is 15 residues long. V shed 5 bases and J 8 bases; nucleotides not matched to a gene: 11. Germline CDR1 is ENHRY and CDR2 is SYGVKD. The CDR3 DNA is TGTGCCATCAGTCTGACAGGGGGCCTGGAGCAAGGCTACACCTTC. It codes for CAISLTGGLEQGYTF.

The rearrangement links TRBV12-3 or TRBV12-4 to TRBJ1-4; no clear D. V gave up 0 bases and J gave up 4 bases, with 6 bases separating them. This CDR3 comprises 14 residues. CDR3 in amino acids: CASSLAHFNEKLFF. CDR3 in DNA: TGTGCCAGCAGTTTAGCACATTTTAATGAAAAACTGTTTTTT.

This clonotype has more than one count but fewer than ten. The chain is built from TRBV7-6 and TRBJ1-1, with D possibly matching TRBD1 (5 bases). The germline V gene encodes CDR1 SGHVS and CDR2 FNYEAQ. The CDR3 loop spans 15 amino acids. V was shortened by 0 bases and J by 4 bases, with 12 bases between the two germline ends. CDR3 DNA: TGTGCCAGCAGCTTAGCACTAGGCAGGGCCACTGAAGCTTTCTTT. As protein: CASSLALGRATEAFF.

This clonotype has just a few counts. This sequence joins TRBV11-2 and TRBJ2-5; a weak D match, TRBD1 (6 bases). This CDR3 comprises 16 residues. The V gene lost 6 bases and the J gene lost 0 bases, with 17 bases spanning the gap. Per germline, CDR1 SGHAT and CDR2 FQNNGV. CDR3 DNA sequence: TGTGCCAGCAGTAAGGACAGCCTGGGGTACCAAGAGACCCAGTACTTC. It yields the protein CASSKDSLGYQETQYF.

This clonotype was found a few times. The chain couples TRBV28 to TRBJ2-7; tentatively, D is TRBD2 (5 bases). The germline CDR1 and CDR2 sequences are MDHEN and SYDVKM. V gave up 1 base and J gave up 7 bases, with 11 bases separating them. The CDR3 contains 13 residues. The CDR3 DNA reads TGTGCCAGCAGTTTATCCGGGGTATGGGAGCAGTACGTC. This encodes CASSLSGVWEQYV.

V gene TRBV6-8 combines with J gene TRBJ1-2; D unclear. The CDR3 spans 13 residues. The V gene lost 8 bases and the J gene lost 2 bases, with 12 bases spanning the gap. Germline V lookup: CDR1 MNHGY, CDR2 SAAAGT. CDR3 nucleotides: TGTGCCAGCTGGGGAGGACCAAACTATGGCTACACCTTC. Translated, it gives CASWGGPNYGYTF.

This CDR3 is CASSFGLAGEVYNEQFF. The CDR3 DNA follows: TGTGCCAGCAGCTTTGGACTAGCGGGGGAGGTCTACAATGAGCAGTTCTTC. The rearrangement links TRBV5-4 to TRBJ2-1; TRBD2 matches 13 bases. Germline-derived CDR1 and CDR2 are SGHNT and YYREEE (reference sequence). This CDR3 is 17 amino acids long. The trim removed 2 bases at V and 3 bases at J, leaving 5 bases unmatched.

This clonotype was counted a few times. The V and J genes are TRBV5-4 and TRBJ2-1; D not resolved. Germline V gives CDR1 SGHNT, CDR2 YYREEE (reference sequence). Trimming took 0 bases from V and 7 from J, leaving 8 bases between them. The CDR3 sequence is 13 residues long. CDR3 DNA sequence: TGTGCCAGCAGCTTGGAGGTTGGGAATGAGCAGTTCTTC. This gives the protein CASSLEVGNEQFF. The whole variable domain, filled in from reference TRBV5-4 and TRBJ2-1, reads ETGVTQSPTHLIKTRGQQVTLRCSSQSGHNTVSWYQQALGQGPQFIFQYYREEENGRGNFPPRFSGLQFPNYSSELNVNALELDDSALYLCASSLEVGNEQFFGPGTRLTVL.

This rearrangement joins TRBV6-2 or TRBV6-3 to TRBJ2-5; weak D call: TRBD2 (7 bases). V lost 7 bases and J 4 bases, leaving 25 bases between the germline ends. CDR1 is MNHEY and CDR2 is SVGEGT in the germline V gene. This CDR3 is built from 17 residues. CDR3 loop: CASTLGWGGEQGETQYF. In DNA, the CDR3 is TGTGCCAGCACCCTGGGGTGGGGGGGCGAGCAAGGAGAGACCCAGTACTTC.

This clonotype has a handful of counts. The CDR3: CASSLSWASSYEQYV. The DNA of the CDR3 is TGTGCCAGCAGTTTGAGTTGGGCCAGCTCCTACGAGCAGTACGTC. This chain links TRBV6-2 or TRBV6-3 with TRBJ2-7, with unresolved D. V was trimmed by 4 bases and J by 0 bases, leaving 13 bases between them. The CDR3 is made up of 15 amino acids. Germline V CDR1 and CDR2: MNHEY, SVGEGT.

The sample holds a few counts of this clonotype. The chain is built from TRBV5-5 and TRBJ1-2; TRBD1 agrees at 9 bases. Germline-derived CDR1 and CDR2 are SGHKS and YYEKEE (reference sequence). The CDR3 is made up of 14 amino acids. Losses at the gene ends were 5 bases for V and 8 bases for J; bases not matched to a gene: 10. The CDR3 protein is CASRPLDRGQGYTF. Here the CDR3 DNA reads TGTGCCAGCAGACCTCTGGACAGGGGTCAAGGCTACACCTTC.

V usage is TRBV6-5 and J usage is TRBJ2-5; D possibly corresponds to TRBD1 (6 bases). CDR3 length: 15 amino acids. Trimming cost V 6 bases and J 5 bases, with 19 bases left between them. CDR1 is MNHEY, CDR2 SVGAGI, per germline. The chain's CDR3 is CASRAGTLKKETQYF. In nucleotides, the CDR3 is TGTGCCAGCAGGGCCGGGACACTAAAGAAGGAGACCCAGTACTTC.

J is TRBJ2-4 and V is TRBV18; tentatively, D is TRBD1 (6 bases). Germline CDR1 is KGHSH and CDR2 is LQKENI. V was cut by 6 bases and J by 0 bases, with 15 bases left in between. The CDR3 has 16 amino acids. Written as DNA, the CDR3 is TGTGCCAGCTCCCGTGACAGGAACCTAGCCAAAAACATTCAGTACTTC. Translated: CASSRDRNLAKNIQYF.

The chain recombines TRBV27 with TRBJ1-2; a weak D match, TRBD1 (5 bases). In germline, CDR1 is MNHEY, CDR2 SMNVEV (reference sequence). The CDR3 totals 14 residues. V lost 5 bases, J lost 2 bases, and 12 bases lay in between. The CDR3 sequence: CASSPTDKNYGYTF. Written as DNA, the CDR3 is TGTGCCAGCAGTCCGACGGACAAAAACTATGGCTACACCTTC.

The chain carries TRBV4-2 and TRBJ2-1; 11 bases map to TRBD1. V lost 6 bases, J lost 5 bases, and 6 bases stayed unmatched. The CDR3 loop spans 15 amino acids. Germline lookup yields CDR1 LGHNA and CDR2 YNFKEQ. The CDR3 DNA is TGTGCCAGCAGGGACGGGACAGGGGGGCACAATGAGCAGTTCTTC. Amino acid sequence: CASRDGTGGHNEQFF.

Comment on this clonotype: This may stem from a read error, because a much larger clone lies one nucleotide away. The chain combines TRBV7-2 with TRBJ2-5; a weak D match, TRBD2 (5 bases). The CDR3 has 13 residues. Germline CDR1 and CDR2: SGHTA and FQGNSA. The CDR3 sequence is CASSFENWETQHF. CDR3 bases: TGTGCCAGCAGCTTCGAAAACTGGGAGACCCAGCACTTC.

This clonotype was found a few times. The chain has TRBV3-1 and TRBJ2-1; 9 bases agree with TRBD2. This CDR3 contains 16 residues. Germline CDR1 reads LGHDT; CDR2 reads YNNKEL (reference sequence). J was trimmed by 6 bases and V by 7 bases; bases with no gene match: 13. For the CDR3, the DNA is TGTGCCAGCAACCTAAACGGGCGGGGGGGTCTCAATGAGCAGTTCTTC. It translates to CASNLNGRGGLNEQFF.

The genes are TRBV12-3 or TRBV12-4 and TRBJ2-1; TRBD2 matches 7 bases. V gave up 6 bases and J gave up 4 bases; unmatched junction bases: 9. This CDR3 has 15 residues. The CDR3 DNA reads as TGTGCCAGCAGCCCCCCGGGACTAATTTACAATGAGCAGTTCTTC. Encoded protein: CASSPPGLIYNEQFF.

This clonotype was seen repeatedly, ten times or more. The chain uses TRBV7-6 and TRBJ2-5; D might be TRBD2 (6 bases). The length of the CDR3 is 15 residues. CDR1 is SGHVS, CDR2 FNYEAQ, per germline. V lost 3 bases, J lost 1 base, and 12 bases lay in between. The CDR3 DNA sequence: TGTGCCAGCAGCTTCCTACCGGGACTCCAAGAGACCCAGTACTTC. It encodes CASSFLPGLQETQYF. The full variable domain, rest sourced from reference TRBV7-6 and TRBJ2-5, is GAGVSQSPRYKVTKRGQDVALRCDPISGHVSLYWYRQALGQGPEFLTYFNYEAQQDKSGLPNDRFSAERPEGSISTLTIQRTEQRDSAMYRCASSFLPGLQETQYFGPGTRLLVL.